This TCR beta chain was obtained from a study of T-cell reconstitution after alpha-beta-depleted transplantation in children. Findings and limits, study-wide: After transplant, high TCRbeta diversity at day 60 in some patients arose from surviving recipient T cells and thymic progenitors. By one year post-transplant, T-cell counts and diversity largely arose from T cells that were newly produced. Reportedly, only several hundred clones from non-depleted graft cells drove alpha-beta T-cell counts at about two months.

Researchers prepared the TCRbeta library using unique molecular identifiers, the study reports. A single record per CDR3 protein comes from TCRdb applying MiXCR to the PCR reads. The repertoire consists of 450,000 to 600,000 distinct CDR3 sequences, with over 9.5% occurring once and the leading ten covering just over 2%. This clonotype was seen at least ten times. Its target is unknown. The sequence came from a child aged 2-15 years with inherited bone marrow failure, due to receive a stem cell transplant. The source was PBMCs, collected before TCRalphabeta/CD19-depleted stem cell transplant.

DNA for the CDR3: TGTGCCAGCAGTTATCCCGTGGCTAGCGGGGATGAGCAGTTCTTC. Protein: CASSYPVASGDEQFF. This chain uses TRBV12-3 or TRBV12-4 with TRBJ2-1; the match to TRBD2 covers 9 bases. After removal of 4 bases from V and 8 bases from J, the junction contained 9 bases not matched to a gene. The CDR3 extends over 15 amino acids.